This TCR beta chain emerged from a study of control samples from healthy donors and cancer patients. The protocol was immunoSEQ multiplex PCR, while the TCRdb copy is restricted to in-frame clones and leaves out a portion. The sample lists 150,000 to 200,000 clones, around 90% occurring once. The CDR3 has 15 residues. The V gene's germline CDR1 is SEHNR and CDR2 FQNEAQ (reference sequence). V shed 5 bases and J 4 bases; nucleotides not matched to a gene: 7. Sequencing input: blood. V and J are TRBV7-9 and TRBJ2-3, with TRBD2 matching 9 bases. This TCR came from a woman in her 50s in good health. CDR3 sequence reads: CASSAASGMADTQYF. Written as DNA, the CDR3 is TGTGCCAGCAGCGCTGCTAGCGGGATGGCAGATACGCAGTATTTT. Combining the CDR3 with reference TRBV7-9 and TRBJ2-3 gives the whole variable domain DTGVSQNPRHKITKRGQNVTFRCDPISEHNRLYWYRQTLGQGPEFLTYFQNEAQLEKSRLLSDRFSAERPKGSFSTLEIQRTEQGDSAMYLCASSAASGMADTQYFGPGTRLTVL.